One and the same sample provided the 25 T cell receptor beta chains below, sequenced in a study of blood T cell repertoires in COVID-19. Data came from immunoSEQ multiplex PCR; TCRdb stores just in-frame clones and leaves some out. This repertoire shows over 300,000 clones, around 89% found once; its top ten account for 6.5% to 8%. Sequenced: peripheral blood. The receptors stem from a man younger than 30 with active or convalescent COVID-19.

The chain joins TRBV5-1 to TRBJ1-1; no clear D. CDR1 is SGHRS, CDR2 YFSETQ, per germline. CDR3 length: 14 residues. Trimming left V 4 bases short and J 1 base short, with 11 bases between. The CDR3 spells CASSPGRENTEAFF. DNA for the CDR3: TGCGCCAGCAGCCCGGGGAGGGAGAACACTGAAGCTTTCTTT. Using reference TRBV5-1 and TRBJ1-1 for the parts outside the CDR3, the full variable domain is KAGVTQTPRYLIKTRGQQVTLSCSPISGHRSVSWYQQTPGQGLQFLFEYFSETQRNKGNFPGRFSGRQFSNSRSEMNVSTLELGDSALYLCASSPGRENTEAFFGQGTRLTVV.

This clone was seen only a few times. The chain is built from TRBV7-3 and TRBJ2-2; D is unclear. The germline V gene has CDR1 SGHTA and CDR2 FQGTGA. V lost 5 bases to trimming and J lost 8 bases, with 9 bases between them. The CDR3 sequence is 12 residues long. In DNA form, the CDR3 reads TGTGCCAGCAGCAACAGTTTGGGGGAGCTGTTTTTT. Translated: CASSNSLGELFF.

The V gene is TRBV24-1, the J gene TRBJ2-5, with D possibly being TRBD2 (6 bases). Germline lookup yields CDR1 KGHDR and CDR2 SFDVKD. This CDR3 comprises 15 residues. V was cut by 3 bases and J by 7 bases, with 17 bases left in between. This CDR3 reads CATSDEGARGPTQYF. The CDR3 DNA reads TGTGCCACCAGTGATGAAGGAGCGCGGGGCCCGACCCAGTACTTC.

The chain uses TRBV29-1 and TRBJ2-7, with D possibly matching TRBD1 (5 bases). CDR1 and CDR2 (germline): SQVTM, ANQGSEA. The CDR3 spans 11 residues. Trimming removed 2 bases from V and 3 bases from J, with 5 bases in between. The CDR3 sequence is CSVEQGYEQYF. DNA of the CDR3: TGCAGCGTTGAACAGGGCTACGAGCAGTACTTC.

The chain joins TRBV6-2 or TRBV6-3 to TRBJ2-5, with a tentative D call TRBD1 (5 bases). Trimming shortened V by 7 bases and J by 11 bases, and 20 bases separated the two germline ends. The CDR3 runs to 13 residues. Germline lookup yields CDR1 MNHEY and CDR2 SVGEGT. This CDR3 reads CASTPSGRAVQYF. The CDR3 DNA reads TGTGCCAGCACCCCCTCGGGCAGGGCGGTTCAGTACTTC.

CDR3 nucleotides: TGTGCCAGCAGCTTAGCGCTAGAGGTTTTTCGGGGGCAGTTCTTC. This codes for CASSLALEVFRGQFF. This sequence joins TRBV7-2 and TRBJ2-1, with D maybe TRBD2 (5 bases). V gave up 0 bases and J gave up 12 bases, with 18 bases separating them. There are 15 residues in the CDR3. Germline assignment: CDR1 SGHTA and CDR2 FQGNSA. Looking up the rest from reference TRBV7-2 and TRBJ2-1 gives the full variable domain: GAGVSQSPSNKVTEKGKDVELRCDPISGHTALYWYRQSLGQGLEFLIYFQGNSAPDKSGLPSDRFSAERTGGSVSTLTIQRTQQEDSAVYLCASSLALEVFRGQFFGPGTRLTVL.

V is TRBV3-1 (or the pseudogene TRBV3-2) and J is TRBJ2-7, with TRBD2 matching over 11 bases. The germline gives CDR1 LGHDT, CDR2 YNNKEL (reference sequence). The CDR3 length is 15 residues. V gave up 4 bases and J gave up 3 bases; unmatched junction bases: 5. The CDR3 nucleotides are TGTGCCAGCAGCCTCCTTCTAGCGGGAGGCTACGAGCAGTACTTC. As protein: CASSLLLAGGYEQYF.

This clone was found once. The CDR3 is CASSYKMQASAYNEQFF. The CDR3 DNA sequence: TGTGCCAGCAGCTACAAGATGCAGGCTAGCGCCTACAATGAGCAGTTCTTC. This sequence joins TRBV4-2 and TRBJ2-1, with D possibly being TRBD2 (6 bases). Germline loops: CDR1 LGHNA, CDR2 YNFKEQ. The length of the CDR3 is 17 residues. The V end was cut by 5 bases, the J end by 2 bases, with 19 bases between.

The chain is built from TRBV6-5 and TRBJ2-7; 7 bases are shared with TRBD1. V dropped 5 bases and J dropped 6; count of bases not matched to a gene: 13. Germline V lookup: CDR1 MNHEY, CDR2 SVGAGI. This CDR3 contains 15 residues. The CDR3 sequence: CASSPRDSIDREQYF. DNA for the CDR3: TGTGCCAGCAGTCCCCGGGACAGCATAGATCGCGAGCAGTACTTC.

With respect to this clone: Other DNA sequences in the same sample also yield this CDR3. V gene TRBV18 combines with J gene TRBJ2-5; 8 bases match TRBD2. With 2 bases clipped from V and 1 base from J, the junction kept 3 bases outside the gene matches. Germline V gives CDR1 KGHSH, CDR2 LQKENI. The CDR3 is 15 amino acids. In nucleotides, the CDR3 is TGTGCCAGCTCACCATTGGCGGGGGGCCAAGAGACCCAGTACTTC. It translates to CASSPLAGGQETQYF. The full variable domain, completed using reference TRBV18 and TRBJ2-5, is NAGVMQNPRHLVRRRGQEARLRCSPMKGHSHVYWYRQLPEEGLKFMVYLQKENIIDESGMPKERFSAEFPKEGPSILRIQQVVRGDSAAYFCASSPLAGGQETQYFGPGTRLLVL.

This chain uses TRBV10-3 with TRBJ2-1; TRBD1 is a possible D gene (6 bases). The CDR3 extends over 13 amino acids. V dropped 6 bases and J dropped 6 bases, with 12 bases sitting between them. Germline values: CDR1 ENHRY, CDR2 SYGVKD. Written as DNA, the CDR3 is TGTGCCATCAGCGGGACATTGGGCAATGAGCAGTTCTTC. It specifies CAISGTLGNEQFF.

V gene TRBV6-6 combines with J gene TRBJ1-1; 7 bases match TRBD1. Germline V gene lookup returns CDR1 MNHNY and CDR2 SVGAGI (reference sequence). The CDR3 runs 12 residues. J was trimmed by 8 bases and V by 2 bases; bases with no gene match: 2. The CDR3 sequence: CASSYPGQEAFF. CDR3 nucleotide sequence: TGTGCCAGCAGTTACCCGGGACAGGAAGCTTTCTTT.

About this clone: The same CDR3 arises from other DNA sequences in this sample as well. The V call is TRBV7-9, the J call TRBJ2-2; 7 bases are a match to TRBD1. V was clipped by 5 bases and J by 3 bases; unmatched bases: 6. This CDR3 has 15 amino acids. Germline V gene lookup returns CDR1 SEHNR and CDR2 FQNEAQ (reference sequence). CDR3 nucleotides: TGTGCCAGCAGCCCAAGACAGGGATACACCGGGGAGCTGTTTTTT. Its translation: CASSPRQGYTGELFF.

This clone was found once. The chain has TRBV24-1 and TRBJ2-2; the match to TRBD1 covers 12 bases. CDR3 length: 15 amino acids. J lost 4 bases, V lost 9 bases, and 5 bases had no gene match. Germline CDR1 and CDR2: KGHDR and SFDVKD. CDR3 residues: CATGTGGVGTGELFF. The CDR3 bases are TGTGCCACCGGGACAGGGGGCGTGGGCACCGGGGAGCTGTTTTTT.

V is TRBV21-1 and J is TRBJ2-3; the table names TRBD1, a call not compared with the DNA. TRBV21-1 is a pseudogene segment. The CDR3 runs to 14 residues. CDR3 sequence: CASSKLQGTDTQYF. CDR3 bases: TGTGCCAGCAGCAAACTCCAGGGAACAGATACGCAGTATTTT.

In DNA, the CDR3 is TGTGCCACCAGCAGAGATAGGGGCGAACATTTTCCCCAGGACATTCAGTACTTC. Protein product: CATSRDRGEHFPQDIQYF. The chain links TRBV15 to TRBJ2-4, with a tentative D call TRBD1 (5 bases). Germline V gene lookup returns CDR1 LNHNV and CDR2 YYDKDF (reference sequence). The CDR3 totals 18 residues. Trimming took 0 bases from V and 8 from J, leaving 23 bases between them.

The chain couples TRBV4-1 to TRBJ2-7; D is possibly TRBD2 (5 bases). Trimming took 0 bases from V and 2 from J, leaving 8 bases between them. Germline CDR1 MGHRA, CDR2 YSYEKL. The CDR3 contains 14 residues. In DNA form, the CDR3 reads TGCGCCAGCAGCCAAGAAGCGAGGGCCTACGAGCAGTACTTC. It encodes CASSQEARAYEQYF.

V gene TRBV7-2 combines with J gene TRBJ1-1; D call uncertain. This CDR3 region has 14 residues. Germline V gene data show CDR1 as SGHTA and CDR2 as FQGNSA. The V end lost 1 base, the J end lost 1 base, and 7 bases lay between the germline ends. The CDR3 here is CASSLGTTNTEAFF. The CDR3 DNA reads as TGTGCCAGCAGCTTAGGAACAACGAACACTGAAGCTTTCTTT.

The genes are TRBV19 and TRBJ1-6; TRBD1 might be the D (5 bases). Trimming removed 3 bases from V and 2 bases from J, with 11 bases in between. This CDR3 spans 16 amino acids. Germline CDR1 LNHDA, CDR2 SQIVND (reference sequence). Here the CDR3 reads CASSMGRAPYNSPLHF. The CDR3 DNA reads TGTGCCAGTAGTATGGGCAGGGCGCCCTATAATTCACCCCTCCACTTT.

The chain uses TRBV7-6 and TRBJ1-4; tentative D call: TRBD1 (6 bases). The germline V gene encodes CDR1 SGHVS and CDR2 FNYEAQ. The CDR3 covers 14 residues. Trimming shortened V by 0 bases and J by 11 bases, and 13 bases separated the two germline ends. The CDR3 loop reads CASSLAKQGGKLFF. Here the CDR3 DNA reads TGTGCCAGCAGCTTAGCGAAACAGGGAGGGAAACTGTTTTTT.

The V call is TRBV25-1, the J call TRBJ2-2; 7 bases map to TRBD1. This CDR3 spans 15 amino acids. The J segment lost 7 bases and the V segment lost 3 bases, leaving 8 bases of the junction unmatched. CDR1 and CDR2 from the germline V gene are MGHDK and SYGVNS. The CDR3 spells CASSDPDRPGGELFF. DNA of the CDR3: TGTGCCAGCAGTGACCCGGACAGGCCGGGCGGGGAGCTGTTTTTT.

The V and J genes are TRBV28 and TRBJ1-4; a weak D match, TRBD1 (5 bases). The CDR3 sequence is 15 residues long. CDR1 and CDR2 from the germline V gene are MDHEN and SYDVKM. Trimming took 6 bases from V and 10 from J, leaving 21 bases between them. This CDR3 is CASSPVGGKGVKLFF. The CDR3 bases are TGTGCCAGCAGCCCCGTCGGGGGGAAGGGAGTAAAACTGTTTTTT.

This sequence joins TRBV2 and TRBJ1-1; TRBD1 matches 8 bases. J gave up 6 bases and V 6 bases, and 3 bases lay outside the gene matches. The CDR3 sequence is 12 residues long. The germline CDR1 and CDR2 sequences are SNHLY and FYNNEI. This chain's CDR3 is CASRDRVAEAFF. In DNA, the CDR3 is TGTGCCAGCAGGGACAGGGTCGCTGAAGCTTTCTTT.

The CDR3, as DNA: TGTGCCAGCAGTCACAGGGGGCCCAAAGAGACCCAGTACTTC. Translated: CASSHRGPKETQYF. The gene calls are TRBV7-3 and TRBJ2-5, with TRBD1 matching over 9 bases. Germline assignment: CDR1 SGHTA and CDR2 FQGTGA. V lost 6 bases to trimming and J lost 3 bases; unmatched junction nucleotides: 5. This CDR3 is 14 amino acids long.

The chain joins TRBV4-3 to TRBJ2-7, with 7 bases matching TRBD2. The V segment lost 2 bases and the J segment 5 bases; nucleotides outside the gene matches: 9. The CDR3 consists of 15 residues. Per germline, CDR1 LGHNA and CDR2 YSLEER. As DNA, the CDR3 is TGCGCCAGCAGCCAACATCCCGTGGGGGGGAACGAGCAGTACTTC. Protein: CASSQHPVGGNEQYF.